This section outlines one T cell receptor (beta chain) sequence together with its context. Antigen specificity is unknown. This record comes from a study of shared clonotypes between healthy human individuals. Genomic DNA came from tens of millions of PBMCs in unsorted samples. Unsorted PBMC replicate PCRs drew on about 280 ng DNA, representing tens of thousands of T cell genomes. The protocol was immunoSEQ multiplex PCR, while the TCRdb copy is restricted to in-frame clones and leaves out a portion. Here the sample spans more than 450,000 clones, 79% being singletons. V was shortened by 1 base and J by 3 bases, with 15 bases between the two germline ends. The germline gives CDR1 SGHRS, CDR2 YFSETQ. The CDR3 is made up of 16 amino acids. Study-level findings and limits: Limited genetic and exposure-history diversity came from having few donors.

This sequence was found in a woman in her forties in good health. Some clones in this sample may be carry-over from other donors' samples. The specimen was PBMCs. The genes are TRBV5-1 and TRBJ2-3; perhaps TRBD2 as D (6 bases). The CDR3 here is CASSLTTMGGTDTQYF. CDR3 coding DNA: TGCGCCAGCAGCTTGACAACAATGGGGGGAACAGATACGCAGTATTTT.